A selection of T cell receptor beta chains follows, all from one sample in a study of blood T cell repertoires in COVID-19. The assay was immunoSEQ multiplex PCR, and TCRdb's table has in-frame clones only and misses some. The sample includes about 240,000 clones, about nine tenths of them seen just once. The sequencing input was peripheral blood. The receptors stem from a man aged 60 to 75 who had recovered from COVID-19. The CDR3 runs from the conserved cysteine through the conserved F or W. Fields, in order: clone size, V gene, CDR3 protein. Size values are once, few and many counts, or a class for expanded clones, and some rows have none.

size: .; V: TRBV20-1; CDR3: CSASNIEGAKNIQYF
size: .; V: TRBV24-1; CDR3: CATSDYPGQGNEQFF
size: .; V: TRBV6-2/TRBV6-3; CDR3: CASSYSGLETQYF
size: once; V: TRBV30; CDR3: CAWSKGQHLLVDTF
size: .; V: TRBV6-5; CDR3: CASSPIASGANVLTF
size: few; V: TRBV27; CDR3: CASSFSAGEQYF
size: .; V: TRBV14; CDR3: CASSVSGRGRNSPLHF
size: .; V: TRBV19; CDR3: CASSRREGNQPQHF
size: .; V: TRBV5-1; CDR3: CASSTDGQNQPQHF
size: .; V: TRBV21-1; CDR3: CASSTPDRTGMNTEAFF
size: .; V: TRBV7-8; CDR3: CASSLNRADTQYF
size: .; V: TRBV2; CDR3: CASGWTRSKNIQYF
size: .; V: TRBV11-2; CDR3: CASSLPGTIGRGEQFF
size: .; V: TRBV5-5; CDR3: CASSLGRGVYEQYF
size: .; V: TRBV6-5; CDR3: CASSPGTSGVETQYF
size: once; V: TRBV7-2; CDR3: CASSLQGLHEQYF
size: .; V: TRBV20-1; CDR3: CSAPLYTEAFF
size: .; V: TRBV3-1/TRBV3-2; CDR3: CASSLGQVYTF
size: .; V: TRBV30; CDR3: CAWSRDSLRAYEQYF
size: .; V: TRBV21-1; CDR3: CASSTCPTSGGRNEQFF